The 17 T cell receptor beta chains below were found in one sample sequenced in a study of blood T cell repertoires in COVID-19. The method was immunoSEQ multiplex PCR; TCRdb's version includes in-frame clones alone and lacks a portion of them. Of around 99,000 clones in the sample, around four fifths are singletons; the top ten hold about 18%. The source material was peripheral blood. Source of these receptors: a woman aged 55-70 years with acute or convalescent COVID-19.

In DNA form, the CDR3 reads TGCGCCAGCAGCTGGGACAGGGGTTCGTACACCGGGGAGCTGTTTTTT. Its translation: CASSWDRGSYTGELFF. This chain joins TRBV5-1 and TRBJ2-2; 10 positions agree with TRBD1. Germline CDR1 SGHRS, CDR2 YFSETQ. The V and J ends lost 3 bases and 3 bases, in that order; junction bases with no gene match: 5. The CDR3 has 16 residues.

V gene TRBV27 combines with J gene TRBJ1-2, with 10 positions matching TRBD1. Germline V gives CDR1 MNHEY, CDR2 SMNVEV (reference sequence). The CDR3 is 14 amino acids. V lost 6 bases, J lost 2 bases, and 3 bases stayed unmatched. CDR3 protein: CASSLGQGNYGYTF. CDR3 bases: TGTGCCAGCAGCTTGGGACAGGGGAACTATGGCTACACCTTC.

The V call is TRBV2, the J call TRBJ2-5; 9 positions match TRBD2. CDR3 length: 15 residues. CDR1 is SNHLY, CDR2 FYNNEI, per germline. V shed 8 bases and J 4 bases; nucleotides not matched to a gene: 11. DNA for the CDR3: TGTGCCAGCCCTCAGGGGCGGGGGGGCCCAGAGACCCAGTACTTC. It encodes CASPQGRGGPETQYF.

The chain employs TRBV5-4 and TRBJ2-7, with 8 bases lining up with TRBD1. CDR1 is SGHNT, CDR2 YYREEE, per germline (reference sequence). Losses at the gene ends were 1 base for V and 5 bases for J; bases not matched to a gene: 2. CDR3 size: 13 residues. The CDR3 DNA is TGTGCCAGCAGCTTGACAGGGGGAAACGAGCAGTACTTC. It yields the protein CASSLTGGNEQYF.

The chain uses TRBV10-3 and TRBJ1-5; 8 bases agree with TRBD1. With 6 bases clipped from V and 2 bases from J, the junction kept 3 bases outside the gene matches. In germline, CDR1 is ENHRY, CDR2 SYGVKD. The CDR3 totals 14 residues. The CDR3 bases are TGTGCCATCAGCCTGACAGGGGGCAATCAGCCCCAGCATTTT. Translation gives CAISLTGGNQPQHF.

The rearrangement links TRBV30 to TRBJ1-6, with D uncertain. Trimming removed 8 bases from V and 7 bases from J, with 18 bases in between. The CDR3 is 14 residues long. Germline assignment: CDR1 GTSNPN and CDR2 SVGIG (reference sequence). CDR3 residues: CAISPIGLNSPLHF. The CDR3 DNA sequence: TGTGCCATATCCCCCATTGGGCTGAATTCACCCCTCCACTTT.

The rearrangement links TRBV3-1 (or the pseudogene TRBV3-2) to TRBJ1-3, with TRBD1 matching over 7 bases. The CDR3 consists of 15 residues. Germline V gene sequence: CDR1 LGHDT, CDR2 YNNKEL (reference sequence). Trimming took 11 bases from V and 4 from J; bases not matched to a gene: 14. The DNA of the CDR3 is TGTGCCTGCGAGCGCAAGGGGGCCGTCGGAAACACCATATATTTT. Encoded protein: CACERKGAVGNTIYF.

The chain uses TRBV27 and TRBJ1-4; no clear D. The CDR3 runs to 15 residues. Germline V gene sequence: CDR1 MNHEY, CDR2 SMNVEV (reference sequence). V lost 5 bases to trimming and J lost 5 bases, with 15 bases between them. The CDR3 loop is CASSNTPAGNEKLFF. CDR3 in DNA: TGTGCCAGCAGTAACACTCCGGCGGGGAATGAAAAACTGTTTTTT.

This rearrangement joins TRBV20-1 to TRBJ2-7; no reliable D call. Germline assignment: CDR1 DFQATT and CDR2 SNEGSKA (reference sequence). The CDR3 is made up of 11 amino acids. Trimming stripped 6 bases from V and 2 bases from J, with 8 bases between. This CDR3 is CSAIAPYEQYF. The CDR3 DNA sequence: TGCAGTGCCATAGCTCCCTACGAGCAGTACTTC.

The genes are TRBV7-9 and TRBJ1-1, with D unclear. CDR1 is SEHNR, CDR2 FQNEAQ, per germline (reference sequence). The germline V and J ends were trimmed by 6 bases and 11 bases, with 13 bases remaining between them. The CDR3 sequence is 11 residues long. Here the CDR3 DNA reads TGTGCCAGCAGTCAATTATCGGGGGCTTTCTTT. Amino acids: CASSQLSGAFF.

This rearrangement joins TRBV4-1 to TRBJ1-2; D gene uncertain. The CDR3 has 13 amino acids. Germline CDR1 is MGHRA and CDR2 is YSYEKL. Trimming removed 1 base from V and 2 bases from J, with 5 bases in between. The DNA of the CDR3 is TGCGCCAGCAGCCAAGTTAGCAACTATGGCTACACCTTC. Amino acids: CASSQVSNYGYTF.

J is TRBJ1-2 and V is TRBV18, with 9 bases lining up with TRBD1. The CDR3 has 14 residues. Unmatched junction bases numbered 2, after V lost 4 bases and J lost 2 bases. Germline values: CDR1 KGHSH, CDR2 LQKENI. CDR3: CASSLGTGNYGYTF. For the CDR3, the DNA is TGTGCCAGCTCACTAGGGACAGGGAACTATGGCTACACCTTC. Full variable domain (remainder filled in from reference TRBV18 and TRBJ1-2): NAGVMQNPRHLVRRRGQEARLRCSPMKGHSHVYWYRQLPEEGLKFMVYLQKENIIDESGMPKERFSAEFPKEGPSILRIQQVVRGDSAAYFCASSLGTGNYGYTFGSGTRLTVV.

The genes are TRBV5-1 and TRBJ1-1; D perhaps matches TRBD1 (6 bases). CDR1 is SGHRS, CDR2 YFSETQ, per germline. CDR3 length equals 14 residues. The V gene lost 4 bases and the J gene lost 1 base, with 11 bases spanning the gap. The CDR3 loop reads CASSTGQPNTEAFF. DNA for the CDR3: TGCGCCAGCAGCACCGGACAGCCGAACACTGAAGCTTTCTTT.

The V call is TRBV18, the J call TRBJ1-1; D uncertain. The CDR3 is 13 residues long. Trimming took off 6 bases at V and 1 base at J, with 9 bases between the two ends. Germline V gene lookup returns CDR1 KGHSH and CDR2 LQKENI. The DNA of the CDR3 is TGTGCCAGCTCGCTTACAAGGAACACTGAAGCTTTCTTT. This translates into CASSLTRNTEAFF.

This clone has a handful of counts. The chain has TRBV19 and TRBJ1-1; 9 nucleotides match TRBD1. Germline CDR1 is LNHDA and CDR2 is SQIVND (reference sequence). The J segment lost 1 base and the V segment lost 5 bases, leaving 8 bases of the junction unmatched. The CDR3 totals 16 residues. The CDR3 is CASSFGTGLENTEAFF. CDR3 coding DNA: TGTGCCAGTAGTTTCGGGACAGGGCTGGAGAACACTGAAGCTTTCTTT.

Remarks on this clone: The junction does not match germline at one end; this may be a read error. The chain carries TRBV5-6 and TRBJ2-1, with D perhaps matching TRBD1 (5 bases). The V gene's germline CDR1 is SGHDT and CDR2 YYEEEE. CDR3 length: 12 amino acids. In nucleotides, the CDR3 is TGTGCCAGCAGCTCCCTTATGGCGGTGGGGCTCTTC. This sequence encodes CASSSLMAVGLF.

This chain connects TRBV12-3 or TRBV12-4 to TRBJ1-2; tentative D call: TRBD1 (6 bases). This CDR3 is 13 amino acids long. Trimming cost V 9 bases and J 8 bases, with 19 bases left between them. For the CDR3, the DNA is TGTGCCAGGCAGGGACATCGGATTGAGGGCTACACCTTC. It yields the protein CARQGHRIEGYTF.